Listed here are 17 T cell receptor beta chains from one sample, sequenced in a study of T cell clonotyping in hematopoietic cell transplantation. Clones were sequenced by immunoSEQ multiplex PCR, and TCRdb holds only the in-frame ones, with some missing. This sample has roughly 42,000 clones, with 94% found just once. Material for sequencing was peripheral blood mononuclear cells. The receptors here all came from a woman aged 45-60 years in good health. Some clones in this sample may be carry-over from other donors' samples.

This chain uses TRBV25-1 with TRBJ1-6; TRBD1 is a possible D gene (6 bases). The V end lost 3 bases, the J end lost 9 bases, and 15 bases lay between the germline ends. The CDR3 runs to 15 residues. The germline V gene encodes CDR1 MGHDK and CDR2 SYGVNS. CDR3 sequence (DNA): TGTGCCAGCAGTGAGACCGGGACATTCAGTTCACCCCTCCACTTT. It is translated as CASSETGTFSSPLHF.

The rearrangement uses TRBV7-3 and TRBJ2-1, with 10 bases aligning to TRBD2. The J segment lost 0 bases and the V segment lost 4 bases, leaving 3 bases of the junction unmatched. CDR3 length: 16 residues. Germline CDR1 SGHTA, CDR2 FQGTGA. Here the CDR3 DNA reads TGTGCCAGCAGCTCCGCTAGCGGGGGCTCCTACAATGAGCAGTTCTTC. Amino acids: CASSSASGGSYNEQFF.

This clone has a single count. This chain connects TRBV9 to TRBJ1-3; perhaps TRBD1 as D (5 bases). Germline CDR1 and CDR2: SGDLS and YYNGEE. The CDR3 is 15 amino acids. Trimming stripped 0 bases from V and 2 bases from J, with 9 bases between. The DNA for the CDR3 is TGTGCCAGCAGCGTAGCCTGGGGGACTGGAAACACCATATATTTT. Encoded protein: CASSVAWGTGNTIYF.

This rearrangement joins TRBV9 to TRBJ2-1; D is ambiguous. The ends were cut back, 3 bases at V and 5 bases at J, with 9 bases in the middle. CDR3 length: 13 residues. Germline CDR1 SGDLS, CDR2 YYNGEE. The CDR3 bases are TGTGCCAGCAGCGCAGCAGTTCACAATGAGCAGTTCTTC. Translated, it gives CASSAAVHNEQFF.

The genes are TRBV7-2 and TRBJ2-7, with 7 bases fitting TRBD2. CDR1 and CDR2 (germline): SGHTA, FQGNSA. There are 15 residues in the CDR3. Trimming took 1 base from V and 0 from J; bases not matched to a gene: 3. CDR3 residues: CASSLDGGSSYEQYF. The CDR3 DNA sequence: TGTGCCAGCAGCTTAGACGGGGGGAGCTCCTACGAGCAGTACTTC. Full variable domain (rest looked up from reference TRBV7-2 and TRBJ2-7): GAGVSQSPSNKVTEKGKDVELRCDPISGHTALYWYRQSLGQGLEFLIYFQGNSAPDKSGLPSDRFSAERTGGSVSTLTIQRTQQEDSAVYLCASSLDGGSSYEQYFGPGTRLTVT.

This sequence joins TRBV4-2 and TRBJ1-4; perhaps TRBD1 as D (6 bases). CDR3 length equals 16 residues. Germline loops: CDR1 LGHNA, CDR2 YNFKEQ. The ends were cut back, 1 base at V and 7 bases at J, with 16 bases in the middle. In nucleotides, the CDR3 is TGTGCCAGCAGCCAAGTTTATCGGCAGGGGAGTGAAAAACTGTTTTTT. This encodes CASSQVYRQGSEKLFF.

The chain joins TRBV18 to TRBJ2-3, with D possibly matching TRBD1 (5 bases). Looked up from germline, CDR1 is KGHSH and CDR2 is LQKENI. V lost 6 bases to trimming and J lost 1 base, with 14 bases between them. The CDR3 loop spans 15 amino acids. The CDR3 region is CASSPPQGGTDTQYF. In DNA form, the CDR3 reads TGTGCCAGCTCCCCCCCTCAAGGGGGCACAGATACGCAGTATTTT.

The rearrangement joins TRBV10-2 to TRBJ1-2; TRBD1 agrees at 7 bases. CDR3 size: 15 residues. In germline, CDR1 is WSHSY, CDR2 SAAADI. Trimming took 1 base from V and 4 from J; bases not matched to a gene: 6. The CDR3: CASSEYSRDSYGYTF. CDR3 sequence (DNA): TGCGCCAGCAGTGAGTACAGCCGGGACAGCTATGGCTACACCTTC.

V and J are TRBV9 and TRBJ2-5, with D maybe TRBD2 (5 bases). The CDR3 totals 15 residues. Trimming removed 0 bases at V and 2 bases at J, with 11 bases between. The germline CDR1 and CDR2 sequences are SGDLS and YYNGEE. Written as DNA, the CDR3 is TGTGCCAGCAGCGTAGCTATAGCGACGCAAGAGACCCAGTACTTC. Its protein product is CASSVAIATQETQYF. Filled out from reference TRBV9 and TRBJ2-5, the complete variable domain reads DSGVTQTPKHLITATGQRVTLRCSPRSGDLSVYWYQQSLDQGLQFLIQYYNGEERAKGNILERFSAQQFPDLHSELNLSSLELGDSALYFCASSVAIATQETQYFGPGTRLLVL.

This rearrangement joins TRBV7-6 to TRBJ1-4, with unresolved D. The CDR3 covers 13 residues. Looked up from germline, CDR1 is SGHVS and CDR2 is FNYEAQ. V was pared by 0 bases and J by 4 bases, with 3 bases between. CDR3 loop: CASSLAVNEKLFF. The CDR3 DNA reads as TGTGCCAGCAGCTTAGCGGTTAATGAAAAACTGTTTTTT. Full variable domain (missing parts from reference TRBV7-6 and TRBJ1-4): GAGVSQSPRYKVTKRGQDVALRCDPISGHVSLYWYRQALGQGPEFLTYFNYEAQQDKSGLPNDRFSAERPEGSISTLTIQRTEQRDSAMYRCASSLAVNEKLFFGSGTQLSVL.

The chain links TRBV9 to TRBJ1-3, with D uncertain. Germline-derived CDR1 and CDR2 are SGDLS and YYNGEE. This CDR3 is built from 14 residues. Trimming took 3 bases from V and 4 from J, leaving 11 bases between them. The chain's CDR3 is CASSGRKAGNTIYF. Here the CDR3 DNA reads TGTGCCAGCAGCGGACGAAAGGCGGGAAACACCATATATTTT.

This chain uses TRBV5-6 with TRBJ1-5; D ambiguous. Per the germline V gene, CDR1 is SGHDT and CDR2 is YYEEEE. The length of the CDR3 is 17 residues. Trimming removed 0 bases from V and 4 bases from J, with 17 bases in between. In DNA form, the CDR3 reads TGTGCCAGCAGCTTGGGGCACGGCCCCGGGAGGAATCAGCCCCAGCATTTT. Encoded protein: CASSLGHGPGRNQPQHF.

The J gene is TRBJ2-3, the V gene TRBV7-9, with TRBD2 identical over 7 bases. This CDR3 is built from 14 residues. Germline CDR1 reads SEHNR; CDR2 reads FQNEAQ (reference sequence). The ends lost 4 bases at V and 0 bases at J; junction bases unmatched: 1. The CDR3 DNA follows: TGTGCCAGCAGCTCTAGCGGTAGCACAGATACGCAGTATTTT. Its translation: CASSSSGSTDTQYF.

This chain connects TRBV9 to TRBJ1-1; D might be TRBD1 (5 bases). Germline CDR1 reads SGDLS; CDR2 reads YYNGEE. Trimming cost V 4 bases and J 0 bases, with 10 bases left between them. This CDR3 is 14 amino acids long. The CDR3 DNA reads TGTGCCAGCAGCAACCAGGGCTTGAACACTGAAGCTTTCTTT. This translates into CASSNQGLNTEAFF.

The CDR3 is CASSGLNPYDGAGGEKLFF. DNA of the CDR3: TGTGCCAGCAGTGGCCTAAACCCGTACGACGGGGCCGGGGGTGAAAAACTGTTTTTT. The rearrangement links TRBV2 to TRBJ1-4; D may be TRBD1 (5 bases). The V gene's germline CDR1 is SNHLY and CDR2 FYNNEI. This CDR3 spans 19 amino acids. Trimming stripped 4 bases from V and 7 bases from J, with 28 bases between.

V gene TRBV4-2 combines with J gene TRBJ2-7, with TRBD2 matching 9 bases. Per germline, CDR1 LGHNA and CDR2 YNFKEQ. The CDR3 runs to 17 residues. After removal of 0 bases from V and 0 bases from J, the junction contained 6 bases not matched to a gene. The CDR3 coding sequence is TGTGCCAGCAGCCAAGAGGGCCAGCGGGGGGCCTCCTACGAGCAGTACTTC. Amino acid sequence: CASSQEGQRGASYEQYF.

The chain carries TRBV7-2 and TRBJ1-1; D perhaps matches TRBD1 (5 bases). Germline V gives CDR1 SGHTA, CDR2 FQGNSA. The CDR3 has 15 amino acids. The V and J ends lost 4 bases and 4 bases respectively, with 16 bases between them. CDR3: CASSSEQGLLTEAFF. CDR3 bases: TGTGCCAGCAGCTCGGAGCAGGGTTTGCTCACTGAAGCTTTCTTT.